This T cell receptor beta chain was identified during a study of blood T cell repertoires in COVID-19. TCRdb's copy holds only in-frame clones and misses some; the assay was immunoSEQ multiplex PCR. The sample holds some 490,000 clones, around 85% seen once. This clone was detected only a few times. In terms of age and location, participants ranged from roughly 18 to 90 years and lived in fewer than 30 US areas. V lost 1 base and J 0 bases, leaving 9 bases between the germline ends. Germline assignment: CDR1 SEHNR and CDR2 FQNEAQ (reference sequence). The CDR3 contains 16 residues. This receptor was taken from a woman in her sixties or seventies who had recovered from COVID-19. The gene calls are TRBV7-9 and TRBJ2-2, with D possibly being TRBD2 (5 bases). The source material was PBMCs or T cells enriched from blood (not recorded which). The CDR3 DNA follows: TGTGCCAGCAGCTTAGTAGCGAGATCGAACACCGGGGAGCTGTTTTTT. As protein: CASSLVARSNTGELFF. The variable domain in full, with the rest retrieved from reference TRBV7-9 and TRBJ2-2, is DTGVSQNPRHKITKRGQNVTFRCDPISEHNRLYWYRQTLGQGPEFLTYFQNEAQLEKSRLLSDRFSAERPKGSFSTLEIQRTEQGDSAMYLCASSLVARSNTGELFFGEGSRLTVL.